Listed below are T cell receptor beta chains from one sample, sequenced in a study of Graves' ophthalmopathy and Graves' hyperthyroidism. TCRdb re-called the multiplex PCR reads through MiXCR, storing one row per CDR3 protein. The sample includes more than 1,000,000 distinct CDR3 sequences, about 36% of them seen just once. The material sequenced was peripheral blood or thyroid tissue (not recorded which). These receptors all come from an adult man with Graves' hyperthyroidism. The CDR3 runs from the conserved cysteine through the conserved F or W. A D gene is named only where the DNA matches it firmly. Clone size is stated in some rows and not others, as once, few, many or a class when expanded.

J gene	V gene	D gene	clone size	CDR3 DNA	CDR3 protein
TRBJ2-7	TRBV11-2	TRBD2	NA	TGTGCCAGCAGCATCGGGACTAGCGGGTTCTACGAGCAGTACTTC	CASSIGTSGFYEQYF
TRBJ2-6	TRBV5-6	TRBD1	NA	TGTGCCAGCAGCTTACGACAGGGGACATCTGGGGCCAACGTCCTGACTTTC	CASSLRQGTSGANVLTF
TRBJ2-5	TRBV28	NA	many	TGTGCCACCATAGAGGGGACCCAGTACTTC	CATIEGTQYF
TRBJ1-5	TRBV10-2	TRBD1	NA	TGCGCCAGCAGTGAGGGACAGGGCGCGGGGGGCAATCAGCCCCAGCATTTT	CASSEGQGAGGNQPQHF
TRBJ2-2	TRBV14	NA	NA	TGTGCCAGCAGTGAATGGCCGGACAACGCGAACACCGGGGAGCTGTTTTTT	CASSEWPDNANTGELFF
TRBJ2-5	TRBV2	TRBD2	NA	TGTGCCAGTAGGAGGACTAGCCCGGAGACCCAGTACTTC	CASRRTSPETQYF
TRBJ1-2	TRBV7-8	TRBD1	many	TGTGCCAGCAGTCAAAGACAGGGTAACAACTATGGCTACACCTTC	CASSQRQGNNYGYTF
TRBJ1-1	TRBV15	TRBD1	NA	TGTGCCACCAGCAGAGATGGACAGGGAGGTATGAACACTGAAGCTTTCTTT	CATSRDGQGGMNTEAFF
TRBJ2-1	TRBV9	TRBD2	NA	TGTGCCAGCAGCGTAGGGACTAGCGGGGGATCCGATCGGTTC	CASSVGTSGGSDRF
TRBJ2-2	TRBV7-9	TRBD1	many	TGTGCCAGCAGCTCTTGGGACAGTTATAACACCGGGGAGCTGTTTTTT	CASSSWDSYNTGELFF
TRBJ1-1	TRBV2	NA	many	TGTGCCAGCAGTGAAGTGGGGATGAACACTGAAGCTTTCTTT	CASSEVGMNTEAFF
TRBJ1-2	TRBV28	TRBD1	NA	TGTGCCAGCAGTACACCGGGACAGGGGGCGGAAGGCTACACCTTC	CASSTPGQGAEGYTF
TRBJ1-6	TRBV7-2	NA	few	TGTGCCAGCAGAGGACGCTCCTATAATTCACCCCTCCACTTT	CASRGRSYNSPLHF
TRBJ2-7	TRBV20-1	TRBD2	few	TGCAGTACTAGCGGGCCTCCCTACGAGCAGTACTTC	CSTSGPPYEQYF
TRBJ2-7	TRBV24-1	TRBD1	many	TGTGCCACCAGTGATTGGACAGGGCTCACCTACGAGCAGTACTTC	CATSDWTGLTYEQYF
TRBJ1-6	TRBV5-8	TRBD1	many	TGTGCCAGCAGCCGACAGGGGAGCTCCTATAATTCACCCCTCCACTTT	CASSRQGSSYNSPLHF
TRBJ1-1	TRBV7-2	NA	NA	TGTGCCAGCAGCTTCCGTGGGGACGCTGAAGCTTTCTTT	CASSFRGDAEAFF
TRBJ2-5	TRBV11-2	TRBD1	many	TGTGCCAGCAGCTTCATCAGGACAGGGCGAGAAGAGACCCAGTACTTC	CASSFIRTGREETQYF
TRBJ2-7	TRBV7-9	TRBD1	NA	TGTGCCAGCAGCTCTACAGGGGCCTCCCGAGGATACGAGCAGTACTTC	CASSSTGASRGYEQYF
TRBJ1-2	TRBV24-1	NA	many	TGTGCCACCAGTGATGCAGGGAGTGGCTATGGCTACACCTTC	CATSDAGSGYGYTF
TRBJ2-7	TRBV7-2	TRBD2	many	TGTGCCAGCAGCTTAAGGACAGGCGGGACTAGCGGGAGCTACGAGCAGTACTTC	CASSLRTGGTSGSYEQYF
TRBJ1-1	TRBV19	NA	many	TGTGCCAGTACCCTGGGGCAGGGCAGGACTGAAGCTTTCTTT	CASTLGQGRTEAFF
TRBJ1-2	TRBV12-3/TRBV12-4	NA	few	TGTGCCAGCAGGAACCCAGACCCGGGACATGTTGGCTACACCTTC	CASRNPDPGHVGYTF
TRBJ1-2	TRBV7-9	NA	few	TGTGCCAGCGCCTTCAGGGATAACTATGGCTACACCTTC	CASAFRDNYGYTF
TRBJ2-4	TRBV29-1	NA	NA	TGCAGCGTTGTCGCCGGGGGAGCAAACATTCAGTACTTC	CSVVAGGANIQYF
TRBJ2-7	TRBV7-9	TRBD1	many	TGTGCCACGTCCCTCGGACAGGGGTACCACGAGCAGTACTTC	CATSLGQGYHEQYF
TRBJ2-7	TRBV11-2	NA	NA	TGTGCCAGCAGCACCACGACATTATGGGACTACGAGCAGTACTTC	CASSTTTLWDYEQYF
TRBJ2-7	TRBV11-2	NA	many	TGTGCCAGCAGCACCTTAGCGGCCTACGAGCAGTACTTC	CASSTLAAYEQYF
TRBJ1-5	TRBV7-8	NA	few	TGTGCCAGCAGCTTAGAAAGGGACAATCAGCCCCAGCATTTT	CASSLERDNQPQHF
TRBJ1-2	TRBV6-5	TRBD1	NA	TGTGCCAGCACCGAAAGACAGGGGGCTAACTATGGCTACACCTTC	CASTERQGANYGYTF
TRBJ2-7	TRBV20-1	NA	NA	TGCAGTGCTACCCTTCTAGGGGAGCAGTACTTC	CSATLLGEQYF
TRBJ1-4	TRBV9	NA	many	TGTGCCAGCAGCGTAGATGGCAAAATGAGAAATGAAAAACTGTTTTTT	CASSVDGKMRNEKLFF
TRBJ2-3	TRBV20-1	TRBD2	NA	TGCAGTGCTAGGGATCCGGGAGGGTTGAGCACAGATACGCAGTATTTT	CSARDPGGLSTDTQYF
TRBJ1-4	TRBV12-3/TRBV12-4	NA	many	TGTGCCAGCAGCGCAGACGCTGGTGAAAAACTGTTTTTT	CASSADAGEKLFF
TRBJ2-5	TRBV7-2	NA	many	TGTGCCAGCAGCTTAGCGCGTGCGCAAGAGACCCAGTACTTC	CASSLARAQETQYF
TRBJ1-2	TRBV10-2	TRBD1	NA	TGCGCCAGCACCAAAGGGGACAGAGCCTATGGCTACACCTTC	CASTKGDRAYGYTF
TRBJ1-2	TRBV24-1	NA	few	TGTGCCACCAGTGACCCGGGACGGTCCTATGGCTACACCTTC	CATSDPGRSYGYTF
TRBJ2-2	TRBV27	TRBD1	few	TGTGCCAGCAGTGCCGAGACAGGGCGAGTAACCGGGGAGCTGTTTTTT	CASSAETGRVTGELFF
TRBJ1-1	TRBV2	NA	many	TGTGCCAGCAACCTAGGGGCTGAAGCTTTCTTT	CASNLGAEAFF
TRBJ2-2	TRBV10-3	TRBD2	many	TGTGCCATCAGGGGGACTAGCGGGAGTCGGGACACCGGGGAGCTGTTTTTT	CAIRGTSGSRDTGELFF
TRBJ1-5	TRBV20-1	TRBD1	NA	TGCAGTGCTAGGGGGGACAGGGGATTCAATCAGCCCCAGCATTTT	CSARGDRGFNQPQHF
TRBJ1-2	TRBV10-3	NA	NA	TGTGCCACCCAAGCAGGACCCTACTATGGCTACACCTTC	CATQAGPYYGYTF
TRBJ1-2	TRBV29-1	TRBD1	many	TGCAGCACAGCCGGGACAGGGGATTATGGCTACACCTTC	CSTAGTGDYGYTF
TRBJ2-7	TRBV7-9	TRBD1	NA	TGTGCCAGCAGCGACAGGGGTACTTTCCTCGAGCAGTACTTC	CASSDRGTFLEQYF
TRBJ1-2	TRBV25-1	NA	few	TGTGCCAGCAGTGAATTGACGGAGAACTATGGCTACACCTTC	CASSELTENYGYTF